The present T cell receptor beta chain was sequenced within a study of identical twins. Study-level findings and limits: Twins showed weaker excess sharing in their beta out-of-frame sequences.

Between the trimmed V and J ends, which lost 6 bases and 3 bases, there was a span of 15 bases. Germline V gives CDR1 DFQATT, CDR2 SNEGSKA (reference sequence). The CDR3 totals 14 residues. TCRdb re-called the 5' RACE reads with MiXCR, one entry per CDR3 protein. The sample lists roughly 720,000 distinct CDR3 sequences, roughly 20% occurring once. Details on this clonotype: Its antigen is unidentified.

This sample also belongs to another study, concerning T cells expressing NK-cell markers. From that study: Underlying the TCR beta repertoires were sorted CD3+CD56+NKG2C+, CD3+CD56+NKG2C- and CD3+CD56-NKG2C+ T cells. Expanded clones of NKG2C+ T cells had an unclear HCMV specificity.

Material: PBMCs. The sequence came from a young woman in good health. The chain recombines TRBV20-1 with TRBJ1-5, with D possibly TRBD1 on 5 matching bases. The CDR3 sequence is CSAIRGLSNQPQHF. The CDR3 DNA reads TGCAGTGCAATAAGGGGACTTTCCAATCAGCCCCAGCATTTT.